This T cell receptor (beta chain) was sequenced in a study of CD8 T cells in Susac syndrome (dated by TCRdb to about 2019). For context, the study as a whole: Whether CD8+ T cell activation and differentiation in Susac syndrome was antigen driven was tested using repertoire sequencing. CD8+ T cell repertoire clonality was compared between more than ten healthy donors, roughly 14 Susac syndrome patients and roughly 15 multiple sclerosis patients. The full study reports these points: The number of individuals in the TCR sequencing and HLA analysis was recognized as being relatively small.

Peripheral blood CD8+ and CD4+ T cells from healthy donors, Susac syndrome patients and multiple sclerosis patients were profiled using high-throughput TCR beta sequencing. Healthy donors were included as age- and sex-matched controls. CD8+ TEMRA cells were enriched by FACS, while bulk CD8+ and CD4+ T cells were purified by magnetic negative isolation. Blood was drawn into EDTA tubes, processed within 24 hours, and PBMCs were isolated by density gradient centrifugation. PBMCs intended for TCR sequencing were cryopreserved in liquid nitrogen and were subsequently thawed in a 37 degrees C water bath. The sorted or isolated CD4+, CD8+ and CD8+ TEMRA cells reached a purity of at least 90%. Of note for this clonotype: Its antigen is still unknown. Base quality data are lacking; no much larger clone is found one base away.

RNA was extracted using the RNeasy kit, and roughly 0.45 to 1 ug of the RNA was reverse transcribed with random hexamers. The immunoSEQ multiplex PCR assay, which covers 54 Vbeta and 13 Jbeta segments, was used to amplify TCR beta CDR3 regions. Bias from PCR amplification was corrected by using a synthetic template baseline for primer optimization and for computational correction. The paper's processing steps were these. Only productive sequences were kept, with reads annotated to V, D and J genes according to IMGT and analyzed in immunoSEQ Analyzer. Clonality was calculated as one minus the Shannon entropy normalized by log2 of the number of productive unique sequences. For each patient and control, public and private clones were evaluated within the 100 most prevalent clones. Clones were defined as Susac-specific if absent from the healthy and MS cohorts, from 900 to 1,200 published viral clones and from other ImmuneACCESS disease sequences. TCRdb took the public reads, trimmed them with fastp at Q25, ran MiXCR for clone calling and kept in-frame beta chains. Identical CDR3 proteins give one entry, which carries the most common genes and DNA. None of the V and J calls come from the authors' own analysis; TCRdb made them. This sample is represented by 130,000 to 150,000 distinct CDR3 sequences; approximately 93% of them were singletons. Together, the top ten hold approximately 0.25% of the sample.

The source material was CD8+ T cells from PBMCs. This TCR derives from a human donor in good health.

The nucleotides are TGTGCCAGCAGTTTGGTTAGCGGGGGGTCCAATGAGCAGTTCTTC. It codes for CASSLVSGGSNEQFF. In this chain, TRBV27 is recombined with TRBJ2-1; 10 bases in the junction line up with TRBD2. V is cut back by 3 bases and J by 6 bases, with 5 bases in the junction unmatched. Reading from cysteine to phenylalanine, the CDR3 counts 15 amino acids. Kept here is only the CDR3 DNA, which spans 45 bases and is read in frame from base 1. From the germline V gene (reference sequence), CDR1 is MNHEY and CDR2 is SMNVEV.